This entry is about one T cell receptor (beta chain). The CDR3 consists of 16 residues. Losses at the gene ends were 3 bases for V and 3 bases for J; bases not matched to a gene: 9. The germline V gene has CDR1 LNHNV and CDR2 YYDKDF (reference sequence). The sample is drawn from a study of radiotherapy plus CTLA-4 blockade in lung cancer. Method: immunoSEQ multiplex PCR; TCRdb's copy keeps in-frame clones and lacks some. Among around 26,000 clones, 71% were seen once, and the ten largest hold roughly 3%. The sequence derives from a human donor with non-small cell lung cancer whose response to radiotherapy plus ipilimumab could not be evaluated. This specimen was peripheral blood, taken from a patient treated with radiotherapy plus ipilimumab. The chain recombines TRBV15 with TRBJ2-7; 9 bases are a match to TRBD2. CDR3 sequence (DNA): TGTGCCACCAGCAGCCGGACTAGCGAGAACCTCTACGAGCAGTACTTC. It encodes CATSSRTSENLYEQYF.